This passage covers 17 T cell receptor beta chains from one sample sequenced in a study of blood T cell repertoires in COVID-19. The method was immunoSEQ multiplex PCR; TCRdb's version includes in-frame clones alone and lacks a portion of them. The sample records about 300,000 clones, around 86% being singletons. Sequencing was carried out using PBMCs or T cells enriched from blood (not recorded which). These receptors originate from a woman aged 18-30 years who had recovered from COVID-19.

V gene TRBV4-1 combines with J gene TRBJ2-7, with a possible D match to TRBD1 (5 bases). CDR3 length equals 19 residues. Germline V gene sequence: CDR1 MGHRA, CDR2 YSYEKL. V lost 1 base and J 2 bases, leaving 24 bases between the germline ends. The chain's CDR3 is CASSQVPPLPRVGAYEQYF. The CDR3 nucleotides read TGCGCCAGCAGCCAAGTGCCTCCCTTGCCCAGGGTTGGGGCCTACGAGCAGTACTTC.

The chain recombines TRBV27 with TRBJ2-7; 7 bases agree with TRBD2. CDR1 is MNHEY, CDR2 SMNVEV, per germline (reference sequence). Trimming cost V 5 bases and J 3 bases; bases outside gene matches: 10. The CDR3 loop spans 15 amino acids. This chain's CDR3 is CASSPFLGLHYEQYF. CDR3 coding DNA: TGTGCCAGCAGTCCATTCCTGGGACTACACTACGAGCAGTACTTC.

The gene calls are TRBV30 and TRBJ1-1; TRBD1 might be the D (5 bases). Germline V gives CDR1 GTSNPN, CDR2 SVGIG (reference sequence). Trimming shortened V by 2 bases and J by 3 bases, and 7 bases separated the two germline ends. This CDR3 contains 12 residues. As DNA, the CDR3 is TGTGCCTGGAGTTCAGGGTACACTGAAGCTTTCTTT. It codes for CAWSSGYTEAFF.

The chain carries TRBV5-6 and TRBJ1-5; 7 bases match TRBD1. The CDR3 is 14 residues long. Germline lookup yields CDR1 SGHDT and CDR2 YYEEEE. Unmatched junction bases numbered 2, after V lost 3 bases and J lost 2 bases. The CDR3 protein is CASSYGQGNQPQHF. In DNA form, the CDR3 reads TGTGCCAGCAGCTACGGACAGGGCAATCAGCCCCAGCATTTT.

This chain joins TRBV30 and TRBJ1-4; D unresolved. With 3 bases removed from V and 7 bases from J, the gap between germline ends came to 9 bases. The CDR3 is made up of 12 amino acids. Germline CDR1 GTSNPN, CDR2 SVGIG (reference sequence). The CDR3 loop reads CAWRSFGEKLFF. The DNA for the CDR3 is TGTGCCTGGAGATCCTTCGGTGAAAAACTGTTTTTT.

V and J are TRBV5-6 and TRBJ1-1, with TRBD1 identical over 11 bases. V was clipped by 4 bases and J by 9 bases; unmatched bases: 8. The CDR3 consists of 14 residues. Per germline, CDR1 SGHDT and CDR2 YYEEEE. CDR3 protein: CASSPRLDRGQAFF. In nucleotides, the CDR3 is TGTGCCAGCAGCCCCCGCCTGGACAGGGGGCAAGCTTTCTTT.

The chain links TRBV5-5 to TRBJ2-1; 12 nucleotides align to TRBD2. There are 16 residues in the CDR3. From germline, CDR1 is SGHKS and CDR2 YYEKEE (reference sequence). The ends lost 0 bases at V and 8 bases at J; junction bases unmatched: 6. CDR3 residues: CASSLVRTSGKDEQFF. The DNA of the CDR3 is TGTGCCAGCAGCTTGGTTCGGACTAGCGGGAAGGATGAGCAGTTCTTC.

This chain uses TRBV10-3 with TRBJ2-1; D uncertain. The V gene lost 4 bases and the J gene lost 5 bases, with 15 bases spanning the gap. In germline, CDR1 is ENHRY, CDR2 SYGVKD. This CDR3 is 15 amino acids long. CDR3 bases: TGTGCCATCAGTGCGCTACTCGCCGATCACAATGAGCAGTTCTTC. It encodes CAISALLADHNEQFF.

The J gene is TRBJ1-4, the V gene TRBV30; 8 bases align to TRBD1. CDR3 length: 12 amino acids. CDR1 and CDR2 from the germline V gene are GTSNPN and SVGIG (reference sequence). The V segment lost 8 bases and the J segment 4 bases; nucleotides outside the gene matches: 3. CDR3 protein: CAQDRGNEKLFF. CDR3 in DNA: TGTGCCCAAGACAGGGGTAATGAAAAACTGTTTTTT.

The chain combines TRBV5-1 with TRBJ2-2, with TRBD2 matching 8 bases. After removal of 3 bases from V and 8 bases from J, the junction contained 12 bases not matched to a gene. Germline V gene data show CDR1 as SGHRS and CDR2 as YFSETQ. The length of the CDR3 is 16 residues. The chain's CDR3 is CASSSLAGYSSGELFF. Written as DNA, the CDR3 is TGCGCCAGCAGCTCCTTAGCGGGGTATAGCTCTGGGGAGCTGTTTTTT.

The chain employs TRBV6-5 and TRBJ1-5, with a tentative D call TRBD1 (5 bases). This CDR3 has 15 residues. V dropped 6 bases and J dropped 1 base, with 13 bases sitting between them. Germline lookup yields CDR1 MNHEY and CDR2 SVGAGI. The chain's CDR3 is CASRPGGGSNQPQHF. In DNA form, the CDR3 reads TGTGCCAGCAGGCCCGGGGGAGGGAGCAATCAGCCCCAGCATTTT.

The chain uses TRBV11-2 and TRBJ1-1, with D perhaps TRBD1 (5 bases). With 2 bases removed from V and 1 base from J, the gap between germline ends came to 11 bases. Germline V CDR1 and CDR2: SGHAT, FQNNGV. This CDR3 is built from 15 residues. The CDR3 nucleotides read TGTGCCAGCAGCTTAAGCAGGCAGGGGAACACTGAAGCTTTCTTT. This codes for CASSLSRQGNTEAFF.

V and J are TRBV24-1 and TRBJ2-2, with 9 bases aligning to TRBD1. Trimming took 3 bases from V and 7 from J; bases not matched to a gene: 8. The CDR3 extends over 16 amino acids. In germline, CDR1 is KGHDR, CDR2 SFDVKD. This CDR3 is CATSDPNRGLGGELFF. For the CDR3, the DNA is TGTGCCACCAGTGATCCAAACAGGGGGCTTGGCGGGGAGCTGTTTTTT.

The rearrangement links TRBV2 to TRBJ1-5; tentative D call: TRBD1 (5 bases). Germline V gene sequence: CDR1 SNHLY, CDR2 FYNNEI. This CDR3 has 14 amino acids. Trimming took off 5 bases at V and 3 bases at J, with 11 bases between the two ends. As DNA, the CDR3 is TGTGCCAGCAGTCTACAGGATCCCAATCAGCCCCAGCATTTT. The encoded protein is CASSLQDPNQPQHF.

The CDR3 coding sequence is TGTGCCAGCAGCCCGGGGGGAGAGGGCTATGGCTACACCTTC. Encoded protein: CASSPGGEGYGYTF. This rearrangement joins TRBV11-1 to TRBJ1-2, with D perhaps TRBD1 (5 bases). The germline gives CDR1 SGHAT, CDR2 FQDESV (reference sequence). The CDR3 is made up of 14 amino acids. The V and J ends lost 5 bases and 4 bases respectively, with 14 bases between them.

The chain has TRBV5-4 and TRBJ2-2; 7 nucleotides agree with TRBD1. Germline V lookup: CDR1 SGHNT, CDR2 YYREEE (reference sequence). The CDR3 length is 16 residues. V was pared by 3 bases and J by 1 base, with 6 bases of the junction left unmatched. For the CDR3, the DNA is TGTGCCAGCAGCTCGGATCGGGACAGGAACACCGGGGAGCTGTTTTTT. Translation: CASSSDRDRNTGELFF.

The chain joins TRBV4-1 to TRBJ1-2; TRBD1 matches 12 bases. This CDR3 is 15 amino acids long. The trim removed 3 bases at V and 8 bases at J, leaving 7 bases unmatched. Germline V gene data show CDR1 as MGHRA and CDR2 as YSYEKL. CDR3 protein: CASSQNPGQGAGYTF. CDR3 bases: TGCGCCAGCAGCCAGAACCCGGGACAGGGGGCGGGCTACACCTTC.